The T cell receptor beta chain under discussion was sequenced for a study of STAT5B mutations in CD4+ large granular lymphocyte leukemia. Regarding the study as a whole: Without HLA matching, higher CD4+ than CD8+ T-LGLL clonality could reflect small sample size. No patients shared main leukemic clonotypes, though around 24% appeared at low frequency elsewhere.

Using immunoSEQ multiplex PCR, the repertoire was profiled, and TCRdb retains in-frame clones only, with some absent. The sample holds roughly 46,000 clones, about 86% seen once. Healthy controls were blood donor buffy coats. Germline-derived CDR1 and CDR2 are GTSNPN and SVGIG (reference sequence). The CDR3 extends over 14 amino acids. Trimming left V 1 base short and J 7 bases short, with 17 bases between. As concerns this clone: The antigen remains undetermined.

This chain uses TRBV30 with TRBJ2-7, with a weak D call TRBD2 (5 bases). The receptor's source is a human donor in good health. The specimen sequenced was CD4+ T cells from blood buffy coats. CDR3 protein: CAWSGVKRVREQYF. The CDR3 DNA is TGTGCCTGGAGTGGAGTAAAGAGGGTACGTGAGCAGTACTTC.